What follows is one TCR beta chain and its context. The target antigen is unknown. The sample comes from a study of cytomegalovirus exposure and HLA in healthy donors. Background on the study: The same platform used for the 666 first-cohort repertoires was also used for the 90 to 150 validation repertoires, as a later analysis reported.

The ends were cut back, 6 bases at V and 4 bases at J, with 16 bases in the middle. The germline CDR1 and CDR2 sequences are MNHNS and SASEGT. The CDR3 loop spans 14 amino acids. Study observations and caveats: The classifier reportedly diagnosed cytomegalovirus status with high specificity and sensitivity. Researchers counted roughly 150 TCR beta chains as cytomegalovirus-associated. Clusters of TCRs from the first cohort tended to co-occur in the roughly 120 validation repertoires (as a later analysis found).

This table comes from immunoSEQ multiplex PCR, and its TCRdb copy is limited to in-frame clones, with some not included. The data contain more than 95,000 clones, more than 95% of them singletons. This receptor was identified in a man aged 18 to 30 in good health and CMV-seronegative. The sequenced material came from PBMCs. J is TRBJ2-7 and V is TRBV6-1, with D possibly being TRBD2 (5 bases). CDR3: CASSGLGTAYEQYF. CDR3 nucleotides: TGTGCCAGCAGCGGACTGGGAACTGCGTACGAGCAGTACTTC.